This T cell receptor (beta chain) came from a study of T cell repertoires in cytomegalovirus infection. Turning to the study itself: From public TCR beta signatures came an indication of both CMV infection and matching HLA type. Study-wide findings and caveats: Public TCR beta family frequency separated CMV-and-HLA carriers, including in an independent cohort.

On this clonotype itself: Its cognate antigen is unknown.

CDR3 length: 15 amino acids. Germline V gene lookup returns CDR1 MNHEY and CDR2 SVGAGI. Trimming cost V 0 bases and J 5 bases; bases outside gene matches: 6. TCRdb re-derived calls from the reads in MiXCR, one entry per CDR3 protein. The sample holds about 530,000 distinct CDR3 sequences, around a quarter seen once. This chain joins TRBV6-5 and TRBJ2-7; 8 positions match TRBD2. This clonotype originated in a human donor in good health (CMV status not recorded). Some clones in this sample may be carry-over from other donors' samples. Sequences were obtained from PBMCs. The CDR3 reads CASSYSSVTSDEQYF. The CDR3, as DNA: TGTGCCAGCAGTTACTCGAGCGTGACTAGCGACGAGCAGTACTTC.